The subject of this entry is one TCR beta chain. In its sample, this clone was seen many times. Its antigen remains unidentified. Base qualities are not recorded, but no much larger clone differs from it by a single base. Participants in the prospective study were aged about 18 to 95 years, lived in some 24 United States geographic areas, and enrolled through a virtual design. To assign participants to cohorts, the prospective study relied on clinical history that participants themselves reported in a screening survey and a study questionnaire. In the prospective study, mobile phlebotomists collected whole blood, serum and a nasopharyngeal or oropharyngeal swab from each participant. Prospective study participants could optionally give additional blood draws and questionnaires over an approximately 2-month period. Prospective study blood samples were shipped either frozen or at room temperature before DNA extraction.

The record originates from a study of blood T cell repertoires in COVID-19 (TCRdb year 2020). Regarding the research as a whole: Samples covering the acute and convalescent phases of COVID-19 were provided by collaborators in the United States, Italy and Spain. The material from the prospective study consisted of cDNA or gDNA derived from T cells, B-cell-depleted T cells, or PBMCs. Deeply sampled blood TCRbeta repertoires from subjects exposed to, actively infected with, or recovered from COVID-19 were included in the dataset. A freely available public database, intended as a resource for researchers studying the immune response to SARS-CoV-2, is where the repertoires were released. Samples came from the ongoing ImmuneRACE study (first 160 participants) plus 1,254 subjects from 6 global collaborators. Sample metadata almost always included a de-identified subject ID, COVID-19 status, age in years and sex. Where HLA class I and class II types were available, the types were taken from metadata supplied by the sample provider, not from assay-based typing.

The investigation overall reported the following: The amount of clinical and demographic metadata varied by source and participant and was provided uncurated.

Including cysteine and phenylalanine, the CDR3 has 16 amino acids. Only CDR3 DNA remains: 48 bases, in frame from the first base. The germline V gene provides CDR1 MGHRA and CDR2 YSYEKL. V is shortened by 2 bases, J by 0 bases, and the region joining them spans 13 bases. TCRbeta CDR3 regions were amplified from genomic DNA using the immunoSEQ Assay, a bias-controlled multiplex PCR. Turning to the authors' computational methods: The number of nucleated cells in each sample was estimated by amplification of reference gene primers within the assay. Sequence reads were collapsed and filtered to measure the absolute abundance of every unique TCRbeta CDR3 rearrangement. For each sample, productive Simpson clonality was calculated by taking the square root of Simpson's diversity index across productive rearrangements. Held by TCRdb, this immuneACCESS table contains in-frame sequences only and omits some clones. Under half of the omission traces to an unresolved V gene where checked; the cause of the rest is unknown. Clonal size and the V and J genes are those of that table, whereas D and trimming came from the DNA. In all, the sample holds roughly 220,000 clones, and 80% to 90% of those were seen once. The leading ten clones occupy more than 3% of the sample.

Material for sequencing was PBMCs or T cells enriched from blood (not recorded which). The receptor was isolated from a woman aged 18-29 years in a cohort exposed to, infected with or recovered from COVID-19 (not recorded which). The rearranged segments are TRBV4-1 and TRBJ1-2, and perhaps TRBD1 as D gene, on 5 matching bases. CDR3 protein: CASSQTGSFSNYGYTF. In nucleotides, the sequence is TGCGCCAGCAGCCAAACAGGTAGCTTCTCTAACTATGGCTACACCTTC.